Reported below is one T cell receptor (beta chain). This record comes from a study of T-cell reconstitution after alpha-beta-depleted transplantation in children. Unique molecular identifiers featured in how the TCRbeta library was prepared. Via MiXCR, TCRdb re-called the PCR reads, giving one row per CDR3 protein. The table has some 400,000 distinct CDR3 sequences, about a fifth seen once. From germline, CDR1 is MGHRA and CDR2 YSYEKL. V dropped 3 bases and J dropped 4; count of bases not matched to a gene: 11. This CDR3 spans 17 amino acids. This TCR came from a human donor who donated a stem cell graft to a child with acute myeloid leukemia. The V call is TRBV4-1, the J call TRBJ2-2; 7 positions agree with TRBD1. Sample: PBMCs from the stem cell graft donor, taken from the stem cell graft. CDR3 in amino acids: CASSHSTGKDGTGELFF. Here the CDR3 DNA reads TGCGCCAGCAGCCATTCGACAGGGAAGGATGGCACCGGGGAGCTGTTTTTT.